The present entry profiles one T cell receptor gamma chain with its context. Its antigen remains unidentified. After alphabeta T cell depletion, CD3+ Vdelta1+ Vdelta2- thymocytes were sorted. This record comes from a study of Vδ1+ human thymocytes. The study's findings and limits: Highly polyclonal TRG and TRD repertoires with Gaussian CDR3 length distributions appeared in thymus. Despite high sort purity, about 20% of thymic T cell receptor delta sequences were Vdelta2.

RNA was extracted from the cells and then reverse transcribed. The CDR3 regions were amplified by multiplex PCR from V-gene primers to a constant-region primer. TCRdb ran CATT on the multiplex PCR reads. The profile covers 25,000 to 35,000 gamma-chain clones, with roughly 20% appearing a single time and 1.8% taken by the ten largest. CDR1 and CDR2 (germline): GITISATS, ISYDGTV (reference sequence). The CDR3 sequence is 14 residues long. Trimming removed 0 bases from V and 2 bases from J; junction bases left unmatched: 4. The clonotype originates from a boy under three years old who had congenital heart surgery. The gene calls are TRGV9 and TRGJ1 or TRGJ2. The sample was Vdelta1+ gamma-delta thymocytes from the thymus. Subset indicated: FACS-sorted CD3+ TCRalphabeta- TCRVdelta1+ TCRVdelta2- thymocytes. The chain's CDR3 is CALWEVIDYYKKLF. Here the CDR3 DNA reads TGTGCCTTGTGGGAGGTGATCGATTATTATAAGAAACTCTTT.